This T cell receptor (beta chain) was captured in a study of T cells after yellow fever vaccination. Comments on this clonotype: Antigen specificity is unknown.

Generation of TCR cDNA used 5'RACE template switching (which added a universal primer site and UMIs). TCRdb used MiXCR to reprocess the 5' RACE reads, holding one entry per CDR3 protein. The profile shows about 630,000 distinct CDR3 sequences, more than 9% of them singletons. Whole-study findings and limits: Few clonotypes appeared in both CD4 and CD8 compartments. Subsequent booster samples again held most clones from primary vaccination (around 96% CD4, about 90% CD8). Weaker overall, the secondary response nonetheless peaked faster (day 5 versus 15).

Trimming removed 6 bases from V and 6 bases from J, with 23 bases in between. The CDR3 has 15 amino acids. Germline V gives CDR1 DFQATT, CDR2 SNEGSKA (reference sequence). The chain recombines TRBV20-1 with TRBJ1-1; D is ambiguous. The material sequenced was PBMCs, taken on the day of the yellow fever booster vaccination. This TCR came from a man younger than 40 who received the YFV17D yellow fever vaccine. This chain's CDR3 is CSAGSNQRGNAEAFF. DNA of the CDR3: TGCAGTGCAGGATCGAATCAACGAGGGAATGCTGAAGCTTTCTTT.